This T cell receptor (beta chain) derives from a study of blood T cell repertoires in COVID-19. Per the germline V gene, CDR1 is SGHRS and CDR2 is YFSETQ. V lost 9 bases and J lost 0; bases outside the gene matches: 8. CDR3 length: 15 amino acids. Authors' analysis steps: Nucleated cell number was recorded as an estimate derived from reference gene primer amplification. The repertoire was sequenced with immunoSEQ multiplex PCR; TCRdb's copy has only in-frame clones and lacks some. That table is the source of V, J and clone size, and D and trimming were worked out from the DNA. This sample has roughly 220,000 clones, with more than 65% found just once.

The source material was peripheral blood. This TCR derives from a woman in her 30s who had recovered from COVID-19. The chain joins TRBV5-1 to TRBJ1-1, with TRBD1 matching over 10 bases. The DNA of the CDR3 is TGCGCCACCACAGACGGGACAGGGGTGAACACTGAAGCTTTCTTT. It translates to CATTDGTGVNTEAFF.